The next 21 T cell receptor beta chains were all read from a single sample in a study of cytomegalovirus exposure and HLA in healthy donors. The PCR used 60 Vbeta and 13 Jbeta primers. Repertoires were generated with immunoSEQ multiplex PCR, while TCRdb's copy carries only in-frame clones and drops some. Counted here are some 170,000 clones, roughly 80% occurring once; the ten biggest clones make up roughly 1.6%. The sample was PBMCs. The receptor set was obtained from a girl between 5 and 17 years old in good health and CMV-seropositive.

In its sample, this clone was seen once. The chain is built from TRBV7-2 and TRBJ2-7; 8 bases align to TRBD1. Germline trimming cut 4 bases from V and 7 bases from J; bases unmatched to any gene: 9. There are 14 residues in the CDR3. Germline lookup yields CDR1 SGHTA and CDR2 FQGNSA. The CDR3 spells CASSYRGRSREQYF. The DNA of the CDR3 is TGTGCCAGCAGCTACAGGGGGAGGTCGCGGGAGCAGTACTTC.

The J gene is TRBJ2-5, the V gene TRBV19, with D maybe TRBD1 (7 bases). Per germline, CDR1 LNHDA and CDR2 SQIVND (reference sequence). V gave up 6 bases and J gave up 3 bases, with 17 bases separating them. CDR3 length: 15 residues. CDR3 bases: TGTGCCAGTAGGGCTAACAGGGGCGGGGAAGAGACCCAGTACTTC. Its translation is CASRANRGGEETQYF.

The chain employs TRBV27 and TRBJ1-6, with D possibly matching TRBD1 (5 bases). Germline loops: CDR1 MNHEY, CDR2 SMNVEV (reference sequence). Trimming shortened V by 4 bases and J by 16 bases, and 17 bases separated the two germline ends. The CDR3 spans 13 residues. CDR3 protein: CASSSTPAGTLHF. The CDR3 DNA is TGTGCCAGCAGTTCAACCCCCGCCGGGACTCTCCACTTT.

A few counts support this clone. The chain links TRBV7-2 to TRBJ2-5; D is perhaps TRBD1 (6 bases). The V end lost 5 bases, the J end lost 4 bases, and 17 bases lay between the germline ends. The CDR3 totals 15 residues. Germline V gene data show CDR1 as SGHTA and CDR2 as FQGNSA. The CDR3 sequence: CASSTGRKRLETQYF. The CDR3 coding sequence is TGTGCCAGCAGCACAGGGCGGAAGAGATTAGAGACCCAGTACTTC.

V gene TRBV9 combines with J gene TRBJ2-7; 7 nucleotides agree with TRBD1. CDR3 length: 14 amino acids. Germline trimming cut 6 bases from V and 7 bases from J; bases unmatched to any gene: 13. Germline V CDR1 and CDR2: SGDLS, YYNGEE. The CDR3: CASTGTASPDEQYF. The CDR3 DNA sequence: TGTGCCAGCACCGGGACAGCCTCGCCGGATGAGCAGTACTTC. Drawing the rest from reference TRBV9 and TRBJ2-7, the complete variable domain is DSGVTQTPKHLITATGQRVTLRCSPRSGDLSVYWYQQSLDQGLQFLIQYYNGEERAKGNILERFSAQQFPDLHSELNLSSLELGDSALYFCASTGTASPDEQYFGPGTRLTVT.

Of note for this clone: The same CDR3 arises from other DNA sequences in this sample as well. The chain carries TRBV4-3 and TRBJ1-3, with D hard to call. The CDR3 has 16 amino acids. V shed 0 bases and J shed 0 bases, with 9 bases lying between them. The germline gives CDR1 LGHNA, CDR2 YSLEER. The CDR3 sequence: CASSQDAGGSGNTIYF. CDR3 bases: TGCGCCAGCAGCCAAGATGCCGGCGGCTCTGGAAACACCATATATTTT.

The CDR3 DNA follows: TGTGCCAGTAGTAACGACAGACAAGAGACCCAGTACTTC. The encoded protein is CASSNDRQETQYF. This chain links TRBV19 with TRBJ2-5, with TRBD1 as a possible D gene (5 bases). The CDR3 is 13 residues long. The germline gives CDR1 LNHDA, CDR2 SQIVND (reference sequence). V was trimmed by 4 bases and J by 2 bases, leaving 8 bases between them.

This clone was found a few times. V gene TRBV15 combines with J gene TRBJ1-2; no reliable D call. The germline V gene has CDR1 LNHNV and CDR2 YYDKDF (reference sequence). The germline V and J ends were trimmed by 0 bases and 8 bases, with 7 bases remaining between them. The CDR3 consists of 12 residues. This CDR3 reads CATSRDLSGYTF. The CDR3 bases are TGTGCCACCAGCAGAGATCTGTCCGGCTACACCTTC.

The genes are TRBV5-1 and TRBJ1-5, with D perhaps matching TRBD1 (6 bases). This CDR3 contains 15 residues. V gave up 0 bases and J gave up 6 bases, with 13 bases separating them. The V gene's germline CDR1 is SGHRS and CDR2 YFSETQ. Written as DNA, the CDR3 is TGCGCCAGCAGCTTGGTTGGGGGGGCAGTTCAGCCCCAGCATTTT. This sequence encodes CASSLVGGAVQPQHF.

V gene TRBV7-3 combines with J gene TRBJ2-5; TRBD2 matches 14 bases. CDR1 is SGHTA, CDR2 FQGTGA, per germline. V was pared by 5 bases and J by 4 bases, with 15 bases of the junction left unmatched. The CDR3 extends over 19 amino acids. CDR3 nucleotide sequence: TGTGCCAGCAGCCCAAGCCCTCAGAGACTAGCGGGGGGGCTAGAGACCCAGTACTTC. Protein sequence: CASSPSPQRLAGGLETQYF. Full variable domain (rest looked up from reference TRBV7-3 and TRBJ2-5): GAGVSQTPSNKVTEKGKYVELRCDPISGHTALYWYRQSLGQGPEFLIYFQGTGAADDSGLPNDRFFAVRPEGSVSTLKIQRTERGDSAVYLCASSPSPQRLAGGLETQYFGPGTRLLVL.

The chain has TRBV6-5 and TRBJ1-4, with 7 positions matching TRBD1. In germline, CDR1 is MNHEY, CDR2 SVGAGI. The CDR3 consists of 16 residues. Trimming removed 2 bases from V and 7 bases from J; junction bases left unmatched: 10. CDR3 sequence (DNA): TGTGCCAGCAGTTACGGCGAACCGGGACAGAGTGAAAAACTGTTTTTT. Translated, it gives CASSYGEPGQSEKLFF.

The chain has TRBV11-3 and TRBJ1-2, with D possibly TRBD1 on 6 matching bases. V dropped 5 bases and J dropped 6 bases, with 10 bases sitting between them. This CDR3 has 12 amino acids. Looked up from germline, CDR1 is SGHNT and CDR2 is YENEEA. DNA for the CDR3: TGTGCCAGCAGCCAAGGGGGTAATGGCTACACCTTC. Encoded protein: CASSQGGNGYTF.

This chain joins TRBV27 and TRBJ2-2; 8 bases align to TRBD1. The CDR3 consists of 13 residues. Per germline, CDR1 MNHEY and CDR2 SMNVEV (reference sequence). V gave up 7 bases and J gave up 6 bases; unmatched junction bases: 4. CDR3 coding DNA: TGTGCCAGCAAATTGACAGGGGCCGGGGAGCTGTTTTTT. It translates to CASKLTGAGELFF.

This clone was detected only once. V usage is TRBV5-4 and J usage is TRBJ1-2; D remains unclear. This CDR3 has 14 amino acids. V lost 2 bases to trimming and J lost 4 bases, with 12 bases between them. Germline V gives CDR1 SGHNT, CDR2 YYREEE (reference sequence). The CDR3 is CASSFSRSPYGYTF. The DNA of the CDR3 is TGTGCCAGCAGCTTTTCTAGGTCCCCCTATGGCTACACCTTC.

The V and J genes are TRBV7-3 and TRBJ1-1, with 8 bases identical to TRBD1. The junction had 7 bases not matched to a gene; V was cut back by 1 base and J by 6 bases. This CDR3 spans 15 amino acids. Germline CDR1 reads SGHTA; CDR2 reads FQGTGA. Here the CDR3 DNA reads TGTGCCAGCAGCTTAAGCAGGGGGCTCGGAGCTGAAGCTTTCTTT. Protein: CASSLSRGLGAEAFF.

This chain joins TRBV6-1 and TRBJ2-7, with D unclear. V was pared by 5 bases and J by 0 bases, with 5 bases between. The CDR3 spans 12 residues. Germline values: CDR1 MNHNS, CDR2 SASEGT. The CDR3 spells CASSLSSYEQYF. CDR3 DNA sequence: TGTGCCAGCAGTCTAAGCTCCTACGAGCAGTACTTC.

The chain carries TRBV29-1 and TRBJ2-7, with 11 positions matching TRBD2. Per the germline V gene, CDR1 is SQVTM and CDR2 is ANQGSEA. The CDR3 contains 16 residues. V gave up 4 bases and J gave up 7 bases; unmatched junction bases: 15. The CDR3 sequence is CSVGATSGIAGGEQYF. DNA of the CDR3: TGCAGCGTTGGCGCGACTAGCGGGATCGCCGGGGGGGAGCAGTACTTC.

This rearrangement joins TRBV28 to TRBJ1-2, with D tentatively TRBD1 (5 bases). In germline, CDR1 is MDHEN, CDR2 SYDVKM. Deletions cut 10 bases from V and 6 bases from J, with 9 bases between. The CDR3 contains 10 residues. CDR3 nucleotides: TGTGCCACCAAGGGGAATGGCTACACCTTC. It translates to CATKGNGYTF.

The genes are TRBV7-2 and TRBJ2-1, with 8 bases aligning to TRBD2. Trimming took 1 base from V and 2 from J; bases not matched to a gene: 4. The CDR3 has 16 residues. Germline V gene sequence: CDR1 SGHTA, CDR2 FQGNSA. The CDR3 DNA sequence: TGTGCCAGCAGCTTAGGAGAGCGGGGGACCTACAATGAGCAGTTCTTC. Translation gives CASSLGERGTYNEQFF.

CDR3: CASSPYFGHGRGTQYF. The CDR3 region has the DNA TGCGCCAGCAGCCCCTATTTTGGCCATGGACGGGGGACCCAGTACTTC. V usage is TRBV4-1 and J usage is TRBJ2-5, with TRBD2 as a possible D gene (5 bases). CDR1 is MGHRA and CDR2 is YSYEKL in the germline V gene. This CDR3 comprises 16 residues. Trimming left V 4 bases short and J 7 bases short, with 22 bases between.

This clone was found once. The J gene is TRBJ2-1, the V gene TRBV11-1; 12 positions agree with TRBD2. The CDR3 runs to 16 residues. With V trimmed by 4 bases and J by 6 bases, 7 bases remained unmatched. Germline CDR1 SGHAT, CDR2 FQDESV (reference sequence). The CDR3 DNA reads as TGTGCCAGCAGCTCCAATCTAGCGGGAGGGCCCAATGAGCAGTTCTTC. It translates to CASSSNLAGGPNEQFF. The full variable domain, rest sourced from reference TRBV11-1 and TRBJ2-1, is EAEVAQSPRYKITEKSQAVAFWCDPISGHATLYWYRQILGQGPELLVQFQDESVVDDSQLPKDRFSAERLKGVDSTLKIQPAELGDSAMYLCASSSNLAGGPNEQFFGPGTRLTVL.